This T cell receptor (beta chain) was recorded in a study of blood T cell repertoires in COVID-19. Turning to the study itself: T cells, B-cell-depleted T cells, or PBMCs supplied cDNA or gDNA.

The CDR3 spans 15 residues. V was clipped by 3 bases and J by 5 bases, with 16 bases between them. Germline lookup yields CDR1 LNHDA and CDR2 SQIVND (reference sequence). Study processing details: Estimation of nucleated cell counts relied on the amplification of reference gene primers. The data were produced by immunoSEQ multiplex PCR, yet TCRdb's version contains in-frame clones alone and is incomplete. The V and J calls and clone size are taken from that table; D and trimming were inferred from the DNA. Of about 150,000 clones in the sample, over 75% are singletons; the top ten hold around 45%. The TCR was taken from a human donor in a cohort sampled during active COVID-19. The chain links TRBV19 to TRBJ2-5, with a weak D call TRBD2 (6 bases). The sequencing sample was made of peripheral blood. As DNA, the CDR3 is TGTGCCAGTAGTATTCGGAGGGGTTTGGGTGAGACCCAGTACTTC. Encoded protein: CASSIRRGLGETQYF. Filled out from reference TRBV19 and TRBJ2-5, the complete variable domain reads DGGITQSPKYLFRKEGQNVTLSCEQNLNHDAMYWYRQDPGQGLRLIYYSQIVNDFQKGDIAEGYSVSREKKESFPLTVTSAQKNPTAFYLCASSIRRGLGETQYFGPGTRLLVL.